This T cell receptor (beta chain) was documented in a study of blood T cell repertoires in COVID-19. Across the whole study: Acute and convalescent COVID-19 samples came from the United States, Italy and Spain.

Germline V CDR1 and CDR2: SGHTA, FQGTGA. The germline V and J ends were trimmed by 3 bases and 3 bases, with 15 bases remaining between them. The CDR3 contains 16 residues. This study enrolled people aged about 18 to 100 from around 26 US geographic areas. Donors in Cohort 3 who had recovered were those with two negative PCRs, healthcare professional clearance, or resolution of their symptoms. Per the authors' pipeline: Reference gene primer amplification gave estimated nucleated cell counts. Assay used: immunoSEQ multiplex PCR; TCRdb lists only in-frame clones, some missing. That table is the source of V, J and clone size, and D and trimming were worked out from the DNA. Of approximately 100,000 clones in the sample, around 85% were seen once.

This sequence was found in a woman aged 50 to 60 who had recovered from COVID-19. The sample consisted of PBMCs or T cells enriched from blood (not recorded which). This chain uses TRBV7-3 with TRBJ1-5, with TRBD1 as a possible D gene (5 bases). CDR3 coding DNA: TGTGCCAGCAGCTTGGGAGGGGATCAGTTCAATCAGCCCCAGCATTTT. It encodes CASSLGGDQFNQPQHF.